The TCR beta chain under discussion was sequenced for a study of T cells after posttransplantation cyclophosphamide. The table came from immunoSEQ multiplex PCR; TCRdb's copy has only in-frame clones and leaves some out. Sampling found almost 35,000 clones, none seen once. The CDR3 has 16 amino acids. The trim removed 4 bases at V and 4 bases at J, leaving 11 bases unmatched. The germline CDR1 and CDR2 sequences are SGHTA and FQGNSA. This clone was detected many times. Specimen: PBMCs. V is TRBV7-2 and J is TRBJ2-5, with TRBD2 matching over 8 bases. The receptor comes from a woman aged 45-59 years in good health and a related stem cell transplant donor. This chain's CDR3 is CASSSNGGGMRETQYF. For the CDR3, the DNA is TGTGCCAGCAGCTCCAACGGGGGGGGAATGAGAGAGACCCAGTACTTC.